Listed below are T cell receptor beta chains from one sample, sequenced in a study of T-cell memory formation after mild COVID-19. TCRdb recomputed calls from the 5' RACE reads with MiXCR, one row per CDR3 protein. The sample contains about 430,000 distinct CDR3 sequences, under 20% of which appear only once. The sample consisted of PBMCs or a T cell subset sorted from them (not recorded which). Receptors originate from a young man who had mild COVID-19 (a few samples of this study predate the infection). Cell type and time point are not known. The CDR3 runs from the conserved cysteine through the conserved F or W. The D gene is left open where the match is weak. Rows give clone size only sometimes, using once, few, many, or a class for an expanded clone.

D gene,J gene,V gene,clone size,CDR3 DNA,CDR3 protein
NA,TRBJ2-3,TRBV29-1,once,TGCAGCGTAGAAGGGACACCCGGACCAAACACAGATACGCAGTATTTT,CSVEGTPGPNTDTQYF
TRBD2,TRBJ2-3,TRBV7-2,NA,TGTGCCAGCAGCGTCCTAGCGGGGGCGCTCATAGATACGCAGTATTTT,CASSVLAGALIDTQYF
NA,TRBJ1-3,TRBV3-1,few,TGTGCCAGCAGCCAGCAGATCGGAAACACCATATATTTT,CASSQQIGNTIYF
NA,TRBJ1-5,TRBV6-2/TRBV6-3,NA,TGTGCCAGCAGTTCCGGGGAACCAGCCCAGCATTTT,CASSSGEPAQHF
NA,TRBJ2-4,TRBV6-5,few,TGTGCCAGCAGTTACAGGACCGCCGTAGCCAAAAACATTCAGTACTTC,CASSYRTAVAKNIQYF
NA,TRBJ1-5,TRBV27,NA,TGTGCCAGCAGCCAAGAGAGAAACTATCAGCCCCAGCATTTT,CASSQERNYQPQHF
NA,TRBJ1-2,TRBV7-9,NA,TGTGCCAGCAGCCGAGACTTTTATGGCTACACCTTC,CASSRDFYGYTF
NA,TRBJ2-5,TRBV24-1,few,TGTGCCACCAGTTACAGTGCAGCCGGGACTCGACAAGAGACCCAGTACTTC,CATSYSAAGTRQETQYF
NA,TRBJ2-5,TRBV6-5,few,TGTGCCAGCAGAGAAGACGGCCCCCAGACCCAGTACTTC,CASREDGPQTQYF
NA,TRBJ2-3,TRBV9,few,TGTGCCAGCACCCGCCAGAGTAGCACAGATACGCAGTATTTT,CASTRQSSTDTQYF
NA,TRBJ2-7,TRBV28,few,TGTGCCAGCAGTTCCGCAGGGCGGTACGAGCAGTACTTC,CASSSAGRYEQYF
NA,TRBJ1-2,TRBV20-1,few,TGCAGTGCTAGGTCCCGGGGGACTAACTATGGCTACACCTTC,CSARSRGTNYGYTF
NA,TRBJ2-4,TRBV3-1,NA,TGTGCCAGCAGCCTATTCGGCCCGGAGCGCATTCAGTACTTC,CASSLFGPERIQYF
NA,TRBJ2-7,TRBV6-2/TRBV6-3,few,TGTGCCAGCACCCCCTCGGGTAGGGGGGCTTACGAGCAGTACTTC,CASTPSGRGAYEQYF
TRBD1,TRBJ1-2,TRBV29-1,NA,TGCAGCGCGGACAGGGTTAACTATGGCTACACCTTC,CSADRVNYGYTF
TRBD2,TRBJ2-5,TRBV11-2,few,TGTGCCAGCAGACTAGCGGGGGGAAAAGAGACCCAGTACTTC,CASRLAGGKETQYF
NA,TRBJ1-2,TRBV5-6,NA,TGTGCCAGCAGCTTGGGCCAGCTATCCGGCTATGGCTACACCTTC,CASSLGQLSGYGYTF
NA,TRBJ1-1,TRBV5-8,NA,TGTGCCAGCAGCTTTTCCGGGGTTGTCACTGAAGCTTTCTTT,CASSFSGVVTEAFF
NA,TRBJ2-7,TRBV27,few,TGTGCCAGCAGTAGGTTCCGGAACTACGAGCAGTACTTC,CASSRFRNYEQYF
NA,TRBJ2-3,TRBV12-3/TRBV12-4,NA,TGTGCCAGCACCGTAGACGACGGGAGTAGCACAGATACGCAGTATTTT,CASTVDDGSSTDTQYF
TRBD2,TRBJ2-3,TRBV10-3,NA,TGTGCCATCAGTGAAACCGGGACTAGCGAGTTCGCAGATACGCAGTATTTT,CAISETGTSEFADTQYF
NA,TRBJ1-6,TRBV5-1,NA,TGCGCCAGCAGCTTGCGAGGGCCGCTTGGGTCCTATAATTCACCCCTCCACTTT,CASSLRGPLGSYNSPLHF
NA,TRBJ2-1,TRBV14,few,TGTGCCAGCAGCCATTACACGGGCAATGAGCAGTTCTTC,CASSHYTGNEQFF
TRBD1,TRBJ2-3,TRBV29-1,NA,TGCAGCGTTGAAGAAAGAGCTGTAGCGGGACAGGGGGCGAAGGATACGCAGTATTTT,CSVEERAVAGQGAKDTQYF
NA,TRBJ1-2,TRBV27,NA,TGTGCCAGCAGTCCCACCCCCGGGTGCTATGGCTACACCTTC,CASSPTPGCYGYTF
NA,TRBJ2-3,TRBV9,few,TGTGCCAGCAGCGTAGTGGGAGGAGTCGATACGCAGTATTTT,CASSVVGGVDTQYF
TRBD1,TRBJ2-2,TRBV6-1,few,TGTGCCAGCAGTTACCGGGACAGGGGTTACACCGGGGAGCTGTTTTTT,CASSYRDRGYTGELFF
NA,TRBJ2-5,TRBV5-1,NA,TGCGCCAGCAGCTTGGTCAGGGGGGCGACAGAGACCCAGTACTTC,CASSLVRGATETQYF
TRBD1,TRBJ2-5,TRBV4-1,NA,TGCGCCAGCAGCCTACACGTAGGACAGGGATGGACCCAGTACTTC,CASSLHVGQGWTQYF
NA,TRBJ1-2,TRBV7-9,NA,TGCGCCAGCAGCCAAGACTCGGCAGGGTACTATGGCTACACCTTC,CASSQDSAGYYGYTF
NA,TRBJ1-5,TRBV12-3/TRBV12-4,NA,TGTGCCAGCAGCCATAGCGAGGAGGCGGGTCAGCCCCAGCATTTT,CASSHSEEAGQPQHF
NA,TRBJ1-1,TRBV6-5,few,TGTGCCAGCAGTTACTCCCCGTCGGGCGCAGGCTCTGAAGCTTTCTTT,CASSYSPSGAGSEAFF